These 28 T cell receptor beta chains came from one sample sequenced in a study of T cells in tuberculosis (dated by TCRdb to 2017 to 2018). The meaning of the sample's time point label: new active TB diagnosis, blood taken before or within 7 days of starting treatment. The receptor library was made with the immunoSEQ multiplex PCR assay. This is the immuneACCESS table as TCRdb keeps it, with only in-frame sequences that have V and J called. A part of the clones is gone; compared with another copy, unresolved V genes explain less than half, and the rest is unexplained. Here the sample has tens of thousands of clones; just over 90% occur a single time. About 7.7% of the sample is held by the ten biggest clonotypes. The sample consisted of PBMCs, taken at tuberculosis diagnosis. These receptors originate from an adult with tuberculosis. Some clones in this sample may be carry-over from other donors' samples.

V usage is TRBV12-5 and J usage is TRBJ1-5, with 7 bases matching TRBD1. This CDR3 is built from 20 residues. The germline V gene has CDR1 LGHNT and CDR2 FRNRAP. V lost 0 bases and J lost 2; bases outside the gene matches: 16. The CDR3 reads CASGLVQVGTEIGGNQPQHF. The CDR3 DNA sequence: TGTGCTAGTGGTTTGGTACAGGTCGGGACAGAAATAGGGGGCAATCAGCCCCAGCATTTT.

The genes are TRBV9 and TRBJ1-5, with TRBD1 identical over 8 bases. Unmatched junction bases numbered 3, after V lost 4 bases and J lost 6 bases. Germline V lookup: CDR1 SGDLS, CDR2 YYNGEE. There are 13 residues in the CDR3. This CDR3 is CASSTGGTQPQHF. DNA for the CDR3: TGTGCCAGCAGCACAGGGGGTACTCAGCCCCAGCATTTT.

J is TRBJ2-7 and V is TRBV15; the match to TRBD1 covers 9 bases. The V gene end was trimmed by 0 bases and the J gene end by 4 bases; junction bases not matched to a gene: 4. CDR3 size: 15 residues. CDR1 and CDR2 (germline): LNHNV, YYDKDF (reference sequence). The CDR3 here is CATSREGGQGYEQYF. The CDR3 DNA reads TGTGCCACCAGCAGAGAGGGGGGACAGGGTTACGAGCAGTACTTC.

This clone showed up just once. This rearrangement joins TRBV7-9 to TRBJ2-1, with TRBD2 matching over 12 bases. The V and J ends lost 4 bases and 7 bases, in that order; junction bases with no gene match: 14. Germline values: CDR1 SEHNR, CDR2 FQNEAQ (reference sequence). The CDR3 is made up of 18 amino acids. This chain's CDR3 is CASSSGTLAGGPHNEQFF. The CDR3 region has the DNA TGTGCCAGCAGCTCGGGGACCCTAGCGGGGGGGCCGCATAATGAGCAGTTCTTC.

The chain joins TRBV6-6 to TRBJ1-3, with D perhaps matching TRBD1 (5 bases). V lost 6 bases to trimming and J lost 4 bases, with 19 bases between them. Germline V gene data show CDR1 as MNHNY and CDR2 as SVGAGI (reference sequence). The CDR3 loop spans 16 amino acids. The CDR3 DNA sequence: TGTGCCAGCAGCGAGGCCCGCAGGGATTCCGGAAACACCATATATTTT. Translation gives CASSEARRDSGNTIYF.

V usage is TRBV15 and J usage is TRBJ2-3, with 9 bases aligning to TRBD2. V lost 0 bases to trimming and J lost 2 bases; unmatched junction nucleotides: 12. Germline assignment: CDR1 LNHNV and CDR2 YYDKDF (reference sequence). The CDR3 runs 19 residues. CDR3 sequence reads: CATSRDPWTAGGNTDTQYF. The CDR3 region has the DNA TGTGCCACCAGCAGAGATCCCTGGACCGCGGGGGGGAACACAGATACGCAGTATTTT.

This clone came up once. This chain joins TRBV11-1 and TRBJ2-5, with TRBD1 matching over 8 bases. J lost 4 bases, V lost 5 bases, and 15 bases had no gene match. The V gene's germline CDR1 is SGHAT and CDR2 FQDESV (reference sequence). This CDR3 region has 17 residues. CDR3 in amino acids: CASSGRRRQGAGETQYF. CDR3 coding DNA: TGTGCCAGCAGCGGGAGGCGGCGGCAGGGGGCTGGAGAGACCCAGTACTTC.

This chain connects TRBV19 to TRBJ1-5; D gene unclear. Deletions cut 2 bases from V and 4 bases from J, with 3 bases between. Germline V gene data show CDR1 as LNHDA and CDR2 as SQIVND (reference sequence). There are 12 residues in the CDR3. CDR3 sequence: CASSIRNQPQHF. The CDR3 nucleotides read TGTGCCAGTAGTATACGGAATCAGCCCCAGCATTTT. Filled out from reference TRBV19 and TRBJ1-5, the complete variable domain reads DGGITQSPKYLFRKEGQNVTLSCEQNLNHDAMYWYRQDPGQGLRLIYYSQIVNDFQKGDIAEGYSVSREKKESFPLTVTSAQKNPTAFYLCASSIRNQPQHFGDGTRLSIL.

The chain uses TRBV7-2 and TRBJ1-2; 7 bases align to TRBD1. The ends lost 5 bases at V and 5 bases at J; junction bases unmatched: 5. CDR3 length equals 13 residues. From germline, CDR1 is SGHTA and CDR2 FQGNSA. CDR3 DNA: TGTGCCAGCAGCGGGGGGACAGAATATGGCTACACCTTC. Translation gives CASSGGTEYGYTF. Looking up the rest from reference TRBV7-2 and TRBJ1-2 gives the full variable domain: GAGVSQSPSNKVTEKGKDVELRCDPISGHTALYWYRQSLGQGLEFLIYFQGNSAPDKSGLPSDRFSAERTGGSVSTLTIQRTQQEDSAVYLCASSGGTEYGYTFGSGTRLTVV.

This clone was recorded only once. The V call is TRBV7-2, the J call TRBJ2-3; tentative D call: TRBD2 (6 bases). There are 15 residues in the CDR3. Deletions cut 3 bases from V and 6 bases from J, with 16 bases between. In germline, CDR1 is SGHTA, CDR2 FQGNSA. DNA for the CDR3: TGTGCCAGCAGCTTCCACAGGACTACCCCCGATACGCAGTATTTT. The encoded protein is CASSFHRTTPDTQYF.

The V and J genes are TRBV27 and TRBJ2-1, with TRBD1 as a possible D gene (5 bases). Per germline, CDR1 MNHEY and CDR2 SMNVEV (reference sequence). The CDR3 is made up of 16 amino acids. V shed 3 bases and J shed 0 bases, with 12 bases lying between them. CDR3 loop: CASSLRQLSSYNEQFF. DNA of the CDR3: TGTGCCAGCAGTTTGAGACAGCTGAGCTCCTACAATGAGCAGTTCTTC.

This chain links TRBV6-5 with TRBJ2-2; maybe TRBD1 (5 bases). Germline V CDR1 and CDR2: MNHEY, SVGAGI. There are 13 residues in the CDR3. Trimming pared 0 bases from V and 8 bases from J, leaving 7 bases between. The CDR3 bases are TGTGCCAGCAGTTACTCTAGACAGGGGGAGCTGTTTTTT. Protein: CASSYSRQGELFF.

The chain employs TRBV6-5 and TRBJ2-1; 8 bases agree with TRBD1. Trimming took 5 bases from V and 3 from J; bases not matched to a gene: 6. CDR1 is MNHEY and CDR2 is SVGAGI in the germline V gene. The CDR3 length is 15 residues. The CDR3 protein is CASSRGQGNYNEQFF. CDR3 sequence (DNA): TGTGCCAGCAGTCGAGGACAGGGTAACTACAATGAGCAGTTCTTC.

The V call is TRBV18, the J call TRBJ1-6; TRBD1 matches at 7 bases. Germline V gives CDR1 KGHSH, CDR2 LQKENI. The CDR3 length is 15 residues. V dropped 5 bases and J dropped 11; count of bases not matched to a gene: 12. CDR3 nucleotide sequence: TGTGCCAGCTCAGAGCCAGGGGGAGTCACAGCACCCCTCCACTTT. Amino acids: CASSEPGGVTAPLHF.

The chain's CDR3 is CASSTRDRTEAFF. As DNA, the CDR3 is TGTGCCAGCAGCACCAGGGATAGGACTGAAGCTTTCTTT. J is TRBJ1-1 and V is TRBV27; D is possibly TRBD1 (5 bases). This CDR3 comprises 13 residues. V lost 6 bases to trimming and J lost 5 bases, with 13 bases between them. Germline CDR1 is MNHEY and CDR2 is SMNVEV (reference sequence).

The V and J genes are TRBV6-4 and TRBJ2-7, with 7 bases fitting TRBD2. Germline V gives CDR1 MRHNA, CDR2 SNTAGT. Losses at the gene ends were 7 bases for V and 4 bases for J; bases not matched to a gene: 16. The CDR3 has 16 amino acids. CDR3 DNA sequence: TGTGCCAGCAAAATCCCCGGAGTGGGGGGGAGGTACGAGCAGTACTTC. It codes for CASKIPGVGGRYEQYF.

Regarding this clone: At the DNA level, this CDR3 is encoded by other sequences in the same sample as well. The J gene is TRBJ2-7, the V gene TRBV27, with D possibly matching TRBD2 (6 bases). Germline CDR1 is MNHEY and CDR2 is SMNVEV (reference sequence). Deletions cut 3 bases from V and 1 base from J, with 7 bases between. CDR3 length: 13 residues. CDR3 sequence reads: CASSLGGSYEQYF. CDR3 DNA sequence: TGTGCCAGCAGTTTGGGGGGATCCTACGAGCAGTACTTC.

This chain uses TRBV6-1 with TRBJ1-2, with D possibly TRBD1 on 6 matching bases. Per the germline V gene, CDR1 is MNHNS and CDR2 is SASEGT. V shed 3 bases and J shed 4 bases, with 12 bases lying between them. This CDR3 has 14 amino acids. The CDR3 is CASSEGGLVYGYTF. The DNA for the CDR3 is TGTGCCAGCAGTGAGGGGGGGCTGGTCTATGGCTACACCTTC.

The genes are TRBV28 and TRBJ1-2; 10 bases are shared with TRBD1. The V gene end was trimmed by 5 bases and the J gene end by 7 bases; junction bases not matched to a gene: 16. Germline assignment: CDR1 MDHEN and CDR2 SYDVKM. The CDR3 is made up of 17 amino acids. CDR3 protein: CASSPRGQGWGVRGYTF. Here the CDR3 DNA reads TGTGCCAGCAGTCCCCGGGGACAGGGGTGGGGTGTTCGTGGCTACACCTTC.

The chain couples TRBV10-1 to TRBJ2-1, with 11 bases that match TRBD2. Germline trimming cut 3 bases from V and 9 bases from J; bases unmatched to any gene: 7. The CDR3 contains 15 residues. Germline values: CDR1 WNHNN, CDR2 SYGVQD (reference sequence). The CDR3 reads CASSDSGGVYGEQFF. The CDR3 region has the DNA TGCGCCAGCAGTGATAGCGGGGGGGTTTACGGTGAGCAGTTCTTC.

V and J are TRBV18 and TRBJ1-1; D is unclear. This CDR3 contains 13 residues. Germline V gene data show CDR1 as KGHSH and CDR2 as LQKENI. With 8 bases removed from V and 1 base from J, the gap between germline ends came to 11 bases. The CDR3 DNA reads as TGTGCCAGCGAGAGCACTACGAACACTGAAGCTTTCTTT. Its protein product is CASESTTNTEAFF.

The chain recombines TRBV5-4 with TRBJ1-2; weak D call: TRBD1 (5 bases). The CDR3 runs 16 residues. Trimming took off 4 bases at V and 5 bases at J, with 21 bases between the two ends. Germline assignment: CDR1 SGHNT and CDR2 YYREEE (reference sequence). CDR3 in amino acids: CASSLTSRGSLYGYTF. Written as DNA, the CDR3 is TGTGCCAGCAGCCTAACGTCGCGGGGGAGTCTATATGGCTACACCTTC. The entire variable domain, with the rest obtained from reference TRBV5-4 and TRBJ1-2, is as follows: ETGVTQSPTHLIKTRGQQVTLRCSSQSGHNTVSWYQQALGQGPQFIFQYYREEENGRGNFPPRFSGLQFPNYSSELNVNALELDDSALYLCASSLTSRGSLYGYTFGSGTRLTVV.

This chain uses TRBV5-1 with TRBJ2-7; a possible D gene is TRBD1 (6 bases). The CDR3 consists of 14 residues. CDR1 and CDR2 (germline): SGHRS, YFSETQ. Between the trimmed V and J ends, which lost 0 bases and 4 bases, there was a span of 11 bases. CDR3 residues: CASSLEGVFYEQYF. CDR3 sequence (DNA): TGCGCCAGCAGCTTGGAGGGGGTTTTTTACGAGCAGTACTTC.

In this sample, this clone is large. This sequence joins TRBV5-4 and TRBJ2-7, with 9 positions matching TRBD1. The germline CDR1 and CDR2 sequences are SGHNT and YYREEE (reference sequence). The J segment lost 3 bases and the V segment lost 4 bases, leaving 11 bases of the junction unmatched. The CDR3 covers 16 residues. The CDR3 spells CASSLSIRQGVYEQYF. In DNA form, the CDR3 reads TGTGCCAGCAGCCTCTCCATCCGACAGGGGGTCTACGAGCAGTACTTC.

The chain combines TRBV29-1 with TRBJ1-1; tentative D call: TRBD1 (5 bases). V lost 2 bases and J lost 11, with 15 bases in between. There are 12 residues in the CDR3. Germline loops: CDR1 SQVTM, CDR2 ANQGSEA. The DNA for the CDR3 is TGCAGCGTTGAAATACAGGTTTTCGAGGCTTTCTTT. Amino acid sequence: CSVEIQVFEAFF.

This chain uses TRBV18 with TRBJ2-2; D is ambiguous. This CDR3 has 14 amino acids. The germline V gene has CDR1 KGHSH and CDR2 LQKENI. Between the trimmed V and J ends, which lost 3 bases and 1 base, there was a span of 6 bases. DNA for the CDR3: TGTGCCAGCTCACCGAGACAGAACACCGGGGAGCTGTTTTTT. Its protein product is CASSPRQNTGELFF.

The V gene is TRBV7-3, the J gene TRBJ2-3, with 8 bases fitting TRBD2. V was clipped by 2 bases and J by 0 bases; unmatched bases: 4. Per germline, CDR1 SGHTA and CDR2 FQGTGA. The CDR3 totals 16 residues. The CDR3 reads CASSLWAGGSTDTQYF. The CDR3 DNA is TGTGCCAGCAGCTTATGGGCGGGGGGCAGCACAGATACGCAGTATTTT.

The chain recombines TRBV6-6 with TRBJ1-1; the D is unclear. Germline V CDR1 and CDR2: MNHNY, SVGAGI (reference sequence). The CDR3 sequence is 14 residues long. The V and J ends lost 5 bases and 2 bases respectively, with 12 bases between them. Written as DNA, the CDR3 is TGTGCCAGCAGTATGAGGGCCCTTAACACTGAAGCTTTCTTT. It codes for CASSMRALNTEAFF.